The following is a T cell receptor (beta chain) sequence with its context. The CDR3 length is 14 residues. Unmatched junction bases numbered 13, after V lost 9 bases and J lost 8 bases. Germline loops: CDR1 MNHEY, CDR2 SVGAGI. This sample was included in a study of blood T cell repertoires in COVID-19. The overall study: The samples span acute and convalescent COVID-19 from the United States, Italy and Spain.

Method: immunoSEQ multiplex PCR; TCRdb's copy keeps in-frame clones and lacks some. The top ten hold 15% to 20% of the sample, which has some 85,000 clones, roughly 80% seen once. The TCR comes from a woman of 80 years or more with acute or convalescent COVID-19. The specimen sequenced was peripheral blood. The chain is built from TRBV6-5 and TRBJ2-1; TRBD2 matches 7 bases. The CDR3 protein is CASVTSALWDEQFF. CDR3 nucleotides: TGTGCCAGTGTTACTAGCGCCCTTTGGGATGAGCAGTTCTTC.